This passage covers 5 T cell receptor beta chains from one sample sequenced in a study of T-cell reconstitution after alpha-beta-depleted transplantation in children. Using unique molecular identifiers, the investigators prepared the TCRbeta library. TCRdb processed the PCR reads anew with MiXCR; each CDR3 protein has one entry. Of 250,000 to 350,000 distinct CDR3 sequences listed, over 20% are singletons. The sample here was PBMCs, mostly from graft donor cells, taken 180 days after TCRalphabeta/CD19-depleted stem cell transplant. All receptors derive from a male patient between 5 and 17 years old who had a stem cell transplant for acute lymphoblastic leukemia, so the T cells may come from the graft donor.

The rearrangement uses TRBV7-6 and TRBJ2-3, with 10 positions matching TRBD2. This CDR3 has 19 amino acids. V dropped 0 bases and J dropped 2; count of bases not matched to a gene: 11. The germline V gene has CDR1 SGHVS and CDR2 FNYEAQ. This CDR3 is CASSLAVVLAGDNTDTQYF. The CDR3 DNA reads as TGTGCCAGCAGCTTAGCAGTCGTCCTAGCGGGGGATAACACAGATACGCAGTATTTT.

This sequence joins TRBV7-8 and TRBJ2-3; 9 bases align to TRBD2. The V gene's germline CDR1 is SGHVS and CDR2 FQNEAQ. With V trimmed by 3 bases and J by 1 base, 11 bases remained unmatched. This CDR3 region has 18 residues. In DNA form, the CDR3 reads TGTGCCAGCAGCTTTGTTGCGGGAGGGCCGGGGGGCACAGATACGCAGTATTTT. Translation: CASSFVAGGPGGTDTQYF.

The chain combines TRBV25-1 with TRBJ2-2, with 9 positions matching TRBD2. After removal of 0 bases from V and 5 bases from J, the junction contained 7 bases not matched to a gene. Germline lookup yields CDR1 MGHDK and CDR2 SYGVNS. The CDR3 is made up of 17 amino acids. In DNA, the CDR3 is TGTGCCAGCAGTGAATATCGGCTAGCGGGAAATACCGGGGAGCTGTTTTTT. The encoded protein is CASSEYRLAGNTGELFF.

The CDR3 sequence is CASSLLGQGSGGELFF. The CDR3 coding sequence is TGCGCCAGCAGCTTGCTCGGACAGGGGTCGGGCGGGGAGCTGTTTTTT. This rearrangement joins TRBV5-1 to TRBJ2-2; 9 bases fit TRBD1. Germline V gives CDR1 SGHRS, CDR2 YFSETQ. The CDR3 sequence is 16 residues long. J was trimmed by 7 bases and V by 1 base; bases with no gene match: 8.

This clonotype was detected a few times. The chain combines TRBV3-1 with TRBJ2-3; perhaps TRBD2 as D (6 bases). Between the trimmed V and J ends, which lost 7 bases and 0 bases, there was a span of 11 bases. This CDR3 is 14 amino acids long. Germline CDR1 and CDR2: LGHDT and YNNKEL (reference sequence). CDR3 loop: CASKLGGSTDTQYF. DNA of the CDR3: TGTGCCAGCAAACTTGGAGGGAGCACAGATACGCAGTATTTT.